This TCR beta chain emerged from a study of CD8+CD57+ T cells in acquired aplastic anemia. Study in general: DNA per sorted CD4+ or CD8+ sample ranged about 0.2 to 27.4 ug, averaging approximately 3.3 ug. Study-wide results and caveats: Researchers report that fewer than 35 CD8+ CDR3 sequences appeared in both patients and controls. Patients showed no significant difference from controls in CD8+ Simpson's diversity.

According to the study, genomic DNA was the template for TCR beta VDJ and CDR3 profiling. TCRdb re-called the reads through MiXCR, storing one row per CDR3 protein. Seen here are 250,000 to 300,000 distinct CDR3 sequences, roughly 59% observed once, and the top ten hold under 1.5%. As for this clonotype: The antigen remains unidentified.

CDR3 length equals 17 residues. The V gene end was trimmed by 5 bases and the J gene end by 4 bases; junction bases not matched to a gene: 10. The V gene's germline CDR1 is MNHEY and CDR2 SVGAGI. Only patients with CD8+CD57+ cell expansion on flow cytometry were chosen for sequencing. Receipt of therapy had not occurred in any patient by the time of blood sampling. The clonotype originates from a human donor with aplastic anemia. The material sequenced was sorted CD4+, CD8+, or CD8+CD57+ T cells (not recorded which) from PBMCs. The chain uses TRBV6-5 and TRBJ2-3, with 12 bases that match TRBD2. As DNA, the CDR3 is TGTGCCAGCAGTGGAAGACTAGCGGGAGCGGGGGCAGATACGCAGTATTTT. Translation gives CASSGRLAGAGADTQYF.